Described below is a single TCR beta chain sequence and its context. Trimming took 4 bases from V and 4 from J; bases not matched to a gene: 10. CDR1 and CDR2 from the germline V gene are SGDLS and YYNGEE. The CDR3 extends over 17 amino acids. The data originate from a study of blood T cell repertoires in COVID-19. Study at large: PBMCs, B-cell-depleted T cells, or T cells were the source of the cDNA or gDNA that made up the material.

The table came from immunoSEQ multiplex PCR; TCRdb's copy has only in-frame clones and leaves some out. The sample lists approximately 260,000 clones; 85% to 90% were seen once. The specimen sequenced was peripheral blood. The sequence came from a woman in her thirties or forties with acute or convalescent COVID-19. The V call is TRBV9, the J call TRBJ2-3; the match to TRBD2 covers 12 bases. CDR3 in amino acids: CASSLSSGGARSDTQYF. The CDR3 region has the DNA TGTGCCAGCAGCTTATCTAGCGGGGGGGCTAGGTCAGATACGCAGTATTTT.